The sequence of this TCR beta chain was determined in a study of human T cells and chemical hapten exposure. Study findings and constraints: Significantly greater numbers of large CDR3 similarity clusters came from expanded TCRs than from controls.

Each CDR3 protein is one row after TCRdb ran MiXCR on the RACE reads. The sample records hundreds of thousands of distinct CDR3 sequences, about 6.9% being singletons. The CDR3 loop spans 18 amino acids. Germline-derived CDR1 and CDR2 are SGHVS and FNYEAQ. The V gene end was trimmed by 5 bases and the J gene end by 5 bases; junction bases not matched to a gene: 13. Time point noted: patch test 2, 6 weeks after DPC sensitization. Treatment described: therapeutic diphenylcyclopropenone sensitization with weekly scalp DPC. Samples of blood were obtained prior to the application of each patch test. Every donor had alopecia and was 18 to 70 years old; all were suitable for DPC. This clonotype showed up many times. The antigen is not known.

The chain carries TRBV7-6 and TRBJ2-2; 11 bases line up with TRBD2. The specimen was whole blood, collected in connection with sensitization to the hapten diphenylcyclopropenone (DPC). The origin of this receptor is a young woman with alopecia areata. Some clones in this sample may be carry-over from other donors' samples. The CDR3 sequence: CASSKRATGTSGTGELFF. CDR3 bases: TGTGCCAGCAGCAAGAGGGCCACTGGGACTAGCGGAACCGGGGAGCTGTTTTTT.